This TCR beta chain comes out of a study of OX40 agonist ivuxolimab in advanced cancers. Looking at the study overall: Every patient in dose escalation had hepatocellular carcinoma, melanoma, renal cell or head and neck cancer. Findings and caveats of the study: In general, CD8+ T cells held more expanded clones than CD4+ did, on average. Among some nonresponders, normalized T-cell clonal expansion was also low. Expanded peripheral T-cell antigen specificity went undetermined.

Clones were read by immunoSEQ multiplex PCR, and TCRdb kept only the in-frame ones, dropping some. The sample carries around 90,000 clones, around 87% recorded once. As to this clone: Its antigen is still unknown.

This sequence was found in an adult with an advanced solid tumor such as melanoma, head and neck, liver or kidney cancer. The sample in question was CD4+ or CD8+ T cells sorted from blood, obtained in a trial of the OX40 agonist ivuxolimab.

The CDR3 DNA follows: TGTGCCAGCAGCTTAGCAGGGTTCGTCGAGCAGTACTTC. Protein product: CASSLAGFVEQYF. J is TRBJ2-7 and V is TRBV7-9; D call uncertain. The CDR3 extends over 13 amino acids. Germline loops: CDR1 SEHNR, CDR2 FQNEAQ (reference sequence). Trimming took 0 bases from V and 6 from J, leaving 9 bases between them.